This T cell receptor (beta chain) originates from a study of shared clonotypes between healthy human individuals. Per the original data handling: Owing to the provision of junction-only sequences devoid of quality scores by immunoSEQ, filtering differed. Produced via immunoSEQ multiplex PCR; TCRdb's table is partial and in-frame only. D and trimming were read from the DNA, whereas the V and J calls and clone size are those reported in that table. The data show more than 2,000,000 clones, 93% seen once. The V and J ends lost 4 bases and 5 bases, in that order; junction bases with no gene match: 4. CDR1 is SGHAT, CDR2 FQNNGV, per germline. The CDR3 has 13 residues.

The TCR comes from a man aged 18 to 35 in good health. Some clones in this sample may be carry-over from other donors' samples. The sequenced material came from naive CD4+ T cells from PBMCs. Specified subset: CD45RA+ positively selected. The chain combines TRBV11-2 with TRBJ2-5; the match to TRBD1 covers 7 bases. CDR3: CASSSRGRETQYF. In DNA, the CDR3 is TGTGCCAGCAGCTCTAGGGGGCGGGAGACCCAGTACTTC. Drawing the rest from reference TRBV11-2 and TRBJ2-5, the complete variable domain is EAGVAQSPRYKIIEKRQSVAFWCNPISGHATLYWYQQILGQGPKLLIQFQNNGVVDDSQLPKDRFSAERLKGVDSTLKIQPAKLEDSAVYLCASSSRGRETQYFGPGTRLLVL.